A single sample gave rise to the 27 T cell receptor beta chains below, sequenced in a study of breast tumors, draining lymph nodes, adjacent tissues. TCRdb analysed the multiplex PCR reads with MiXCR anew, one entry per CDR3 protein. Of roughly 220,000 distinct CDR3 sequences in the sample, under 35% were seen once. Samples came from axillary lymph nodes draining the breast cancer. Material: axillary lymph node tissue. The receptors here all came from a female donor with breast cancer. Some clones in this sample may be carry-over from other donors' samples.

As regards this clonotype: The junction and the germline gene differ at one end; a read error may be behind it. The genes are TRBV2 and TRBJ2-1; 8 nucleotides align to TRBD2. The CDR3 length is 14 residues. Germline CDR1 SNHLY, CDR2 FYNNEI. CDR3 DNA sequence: TGTGCTAGCAGAGCGGGAGTCCCCTACAATGAGCAGTTCTTC. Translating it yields CASRAGVPYNEQFF.

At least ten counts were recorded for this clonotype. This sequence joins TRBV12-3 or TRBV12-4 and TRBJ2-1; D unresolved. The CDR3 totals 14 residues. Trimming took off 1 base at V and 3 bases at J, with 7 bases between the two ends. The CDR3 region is CASSLGRIYNEQFF. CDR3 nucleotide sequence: TGTGCCAGCAGTTTAGGCAGAATCTACAATGAGCAGTTCTTC.

The CDR3 sequence is CASSLGDRDYEQYF. The CDR3 DNA sequence: TGTGCCAGCAGCTTGGGGGACAGGGACTACGAGCAGTACTTC. The chain links TRBV7-9 to TRBJ2-7; 9 bases map to TRBD1. Germline V CDR1 and CDR2: SEHNR, FQNEAQ (reference sequence). Trimming took 3 bases from V and 3 from J; bases not matched to a gene: 3. The CDR3 spans 14 residues.

CDR3 coding DNA: TGTGCCAGCAGCTTGGCGCTGGGTCTAGCGGGGGTAGGTCGGGCCAACGTCCTGACTTTC. Translated: CASSLALGLAGVGRANVLTF. This chain links TRBV7-9 with TRBJ2-6; the match to TRBD2 covers 10 bases. Germline V gene sequence: CDR1 SEHNR, CDR2 FQNEAQ (reference sequence). The CDR3 spans 20 residues. The ends lost 3 bases at V and 5 bases at J; junction bases unmatched: 16.

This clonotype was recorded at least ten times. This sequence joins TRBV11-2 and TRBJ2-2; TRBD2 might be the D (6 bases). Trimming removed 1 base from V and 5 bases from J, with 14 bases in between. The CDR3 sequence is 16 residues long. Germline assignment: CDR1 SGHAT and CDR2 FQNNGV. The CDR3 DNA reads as TGTGCCAGCAGCTTAGGATTCTCGGGGGTTACCGGGGAGCTGTTTTTT. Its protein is CASSLGFSGVTGELFF.

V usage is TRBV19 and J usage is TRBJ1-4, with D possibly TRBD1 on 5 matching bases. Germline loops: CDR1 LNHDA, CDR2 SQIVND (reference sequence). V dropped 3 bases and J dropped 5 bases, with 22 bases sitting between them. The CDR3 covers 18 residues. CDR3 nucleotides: TGTGCCAGTAGTATCGGGGTTTCGGGGGGACCATACAATGAAAAACTGTTTTTT. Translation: CASSIGVSGGPYNEKLFF.

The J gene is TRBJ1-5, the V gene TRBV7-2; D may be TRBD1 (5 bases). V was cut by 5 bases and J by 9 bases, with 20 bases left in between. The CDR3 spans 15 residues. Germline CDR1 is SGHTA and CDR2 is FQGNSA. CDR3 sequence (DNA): TGTGCCAGCAGCACGGGACTGCTTGGCCTATCGCCCCAGCATTTT. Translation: CASSTGLLGLSPQHF. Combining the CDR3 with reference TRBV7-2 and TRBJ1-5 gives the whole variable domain GAGVSQSPSNKVTEKGKDVELRCDPISGHTALYWYRQSLGQGLEFLIYFQGNSAPDKSGLPSDRFSAERTGGSVSTLTIQRTQQEDSAVYLCASSTGLLGLSPQHFGDGTRLSIL.

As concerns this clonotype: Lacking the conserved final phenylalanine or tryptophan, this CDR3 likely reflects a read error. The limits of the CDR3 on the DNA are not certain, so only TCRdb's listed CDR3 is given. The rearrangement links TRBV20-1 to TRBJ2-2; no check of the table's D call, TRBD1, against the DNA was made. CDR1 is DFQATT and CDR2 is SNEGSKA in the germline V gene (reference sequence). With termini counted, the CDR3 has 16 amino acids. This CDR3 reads CSARRKRQPNTGELKY.

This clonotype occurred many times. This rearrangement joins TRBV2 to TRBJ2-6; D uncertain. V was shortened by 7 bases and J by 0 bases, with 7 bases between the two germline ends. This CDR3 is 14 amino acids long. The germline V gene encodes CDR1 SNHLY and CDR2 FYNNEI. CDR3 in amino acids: CASKEYSGANVLTF. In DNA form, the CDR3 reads TGTGCCAGCAAAGAGTACTCTGGGGCCAACGTCCTGACTTTC. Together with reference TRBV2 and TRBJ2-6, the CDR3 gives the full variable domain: EPEVTQTPSHQVTQMGQEVILRCVPISNHLYFYWYRQILGQKVEFLVSFYNNEISEKSEIFDDQFSVERPDGSNFTLKIRSTKLEDSAMYFCASKEYSGANVLTFGAGSRLTVL.

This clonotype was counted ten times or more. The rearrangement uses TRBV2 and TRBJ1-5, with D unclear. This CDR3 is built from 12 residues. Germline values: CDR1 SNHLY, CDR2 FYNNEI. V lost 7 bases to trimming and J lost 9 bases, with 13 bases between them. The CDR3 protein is CASIGQSGPQHF. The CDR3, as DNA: TGTGCCAGCATCGGCCAGTCGGGGCCCCAGCATTTT.

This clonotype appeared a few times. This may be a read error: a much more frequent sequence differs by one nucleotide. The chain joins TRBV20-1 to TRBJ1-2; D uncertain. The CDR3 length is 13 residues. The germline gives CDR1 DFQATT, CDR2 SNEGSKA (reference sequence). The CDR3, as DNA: TGCAGTGCTATTGGTACTTCTAACTATGCCTACACCTTC. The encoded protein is CSAIGTSNYAYTF.

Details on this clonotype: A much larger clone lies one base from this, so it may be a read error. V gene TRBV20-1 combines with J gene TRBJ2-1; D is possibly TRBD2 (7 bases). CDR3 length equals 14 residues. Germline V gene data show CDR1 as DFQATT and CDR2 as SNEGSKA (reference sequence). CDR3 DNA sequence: TGCAGTGCTAGAAGGGGGGGCCCCTACAATGGGCAGTTCTTC. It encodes CSARRGGPYNGQFF.

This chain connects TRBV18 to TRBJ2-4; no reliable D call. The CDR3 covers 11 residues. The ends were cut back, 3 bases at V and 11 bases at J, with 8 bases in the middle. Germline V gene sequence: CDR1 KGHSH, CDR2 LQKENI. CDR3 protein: CASSPDGFQYF. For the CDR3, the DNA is TGTGCCAGCTCACCGGACGGATTTCAGTACTTC.

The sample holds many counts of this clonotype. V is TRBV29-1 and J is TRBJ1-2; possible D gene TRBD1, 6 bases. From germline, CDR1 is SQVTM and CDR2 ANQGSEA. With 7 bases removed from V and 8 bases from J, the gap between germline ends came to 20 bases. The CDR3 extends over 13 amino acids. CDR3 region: CSGLNQGIGGYTF. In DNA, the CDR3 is TGCAGCGGTCTAAATCAGGGGATAGGAGGCTACACCTTC.

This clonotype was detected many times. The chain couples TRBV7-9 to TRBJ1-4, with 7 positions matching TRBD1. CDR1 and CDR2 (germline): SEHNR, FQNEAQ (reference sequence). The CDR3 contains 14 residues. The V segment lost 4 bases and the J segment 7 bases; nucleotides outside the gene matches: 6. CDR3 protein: CASSWRQGGEKLFF. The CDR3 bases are TGTGCCAGCAGCTGGAGACAGGGCGGTGAAAAACTGTTTTTT.

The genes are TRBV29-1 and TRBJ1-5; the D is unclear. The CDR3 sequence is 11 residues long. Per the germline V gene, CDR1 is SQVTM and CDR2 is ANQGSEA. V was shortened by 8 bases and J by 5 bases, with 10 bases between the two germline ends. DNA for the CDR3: TGCAGCAGTTTTGGCCATCAGCCCCAGCATTTT. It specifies CSSFGHQPQHF.

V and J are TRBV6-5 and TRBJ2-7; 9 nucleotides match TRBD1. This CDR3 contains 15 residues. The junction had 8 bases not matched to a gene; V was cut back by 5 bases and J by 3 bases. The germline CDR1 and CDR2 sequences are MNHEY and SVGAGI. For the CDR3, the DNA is TGTGCCAGCAGTCACCAGGGACAGGGCCTCTACGAGCAGTACTTC. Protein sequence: CASSHQGQGLYEQYF.

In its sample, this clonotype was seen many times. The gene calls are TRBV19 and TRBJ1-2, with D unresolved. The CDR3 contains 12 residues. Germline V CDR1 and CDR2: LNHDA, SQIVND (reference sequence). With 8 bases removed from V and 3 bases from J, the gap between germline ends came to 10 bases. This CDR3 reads CASARTDYGYTF. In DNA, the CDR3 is TGTGCCAGTGCCAGGACGGACTATGGCTACACCTTC.

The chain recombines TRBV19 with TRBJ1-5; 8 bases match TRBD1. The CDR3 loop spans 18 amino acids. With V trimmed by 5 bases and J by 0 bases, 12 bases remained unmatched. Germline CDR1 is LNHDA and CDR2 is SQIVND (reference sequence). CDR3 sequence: CASSLNTGGEYSNQPQHF. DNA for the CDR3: TGTGCCAGTAGTTTAAACACAGGGGGGGAATATAGCAATCAGCCCCAGCATTTT.

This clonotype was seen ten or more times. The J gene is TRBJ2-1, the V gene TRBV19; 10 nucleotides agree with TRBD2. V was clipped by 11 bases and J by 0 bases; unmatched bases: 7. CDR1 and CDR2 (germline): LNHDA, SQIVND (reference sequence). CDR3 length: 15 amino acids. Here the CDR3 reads CAASPSGSSYNEQFF. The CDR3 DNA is TGTGCCGCGAGTCCTAGCGGGAGCTCCTACAATGAGCAGTTCTTC.

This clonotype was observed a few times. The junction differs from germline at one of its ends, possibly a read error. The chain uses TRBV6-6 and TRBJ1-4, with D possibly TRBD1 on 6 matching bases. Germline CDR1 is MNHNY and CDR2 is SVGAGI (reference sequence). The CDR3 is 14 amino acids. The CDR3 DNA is TGTGCCAGCAGTCACTCGAGGACAGTCGAAAAACTGTTTTTT. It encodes CASSHSRTVEKLFF.

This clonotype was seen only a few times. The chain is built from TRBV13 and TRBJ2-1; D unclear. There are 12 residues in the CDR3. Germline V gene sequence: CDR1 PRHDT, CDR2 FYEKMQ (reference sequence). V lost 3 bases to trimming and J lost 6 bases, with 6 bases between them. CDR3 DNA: TGTGCCAGCAGCTTGCCGGGCAATGAGCAGTTCTTC. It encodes CASSLPGNEQFF.

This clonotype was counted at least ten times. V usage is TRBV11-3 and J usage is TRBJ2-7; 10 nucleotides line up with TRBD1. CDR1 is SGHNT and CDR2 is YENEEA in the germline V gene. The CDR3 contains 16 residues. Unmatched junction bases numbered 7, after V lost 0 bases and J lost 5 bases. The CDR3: CASSLDGRQGADEQYF. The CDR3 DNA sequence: TGTGCCAGCAGCTTAGATGGGAGACAGGGGGCGGACGAGCAGTACTTC.

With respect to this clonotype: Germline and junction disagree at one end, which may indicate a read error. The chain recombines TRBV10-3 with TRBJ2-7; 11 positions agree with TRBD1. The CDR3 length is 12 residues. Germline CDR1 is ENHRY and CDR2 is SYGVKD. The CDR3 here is CATGQGASEQSF. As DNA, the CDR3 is TGTGCCACTGGACAGGGGGCCAGCGAGCAGTCCTTC.

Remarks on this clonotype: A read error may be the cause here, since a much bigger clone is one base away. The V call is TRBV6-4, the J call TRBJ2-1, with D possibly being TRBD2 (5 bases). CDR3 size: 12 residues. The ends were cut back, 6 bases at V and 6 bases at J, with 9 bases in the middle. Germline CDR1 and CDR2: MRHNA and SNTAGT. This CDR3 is CASRLGLNEQFF. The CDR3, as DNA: TGTGCCAGCAGACTAGGGCTCAATGAGCAGTTCTTC.

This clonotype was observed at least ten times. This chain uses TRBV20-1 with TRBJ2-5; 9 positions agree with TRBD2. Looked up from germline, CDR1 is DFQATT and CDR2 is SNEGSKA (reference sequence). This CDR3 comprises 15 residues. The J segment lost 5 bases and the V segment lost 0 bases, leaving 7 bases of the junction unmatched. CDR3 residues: CSARDWGSGSETQYF. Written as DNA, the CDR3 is TGCAGTGCTAGAGATTGGGGTAGCGGGAGTGAGACCCAGTACTTC.

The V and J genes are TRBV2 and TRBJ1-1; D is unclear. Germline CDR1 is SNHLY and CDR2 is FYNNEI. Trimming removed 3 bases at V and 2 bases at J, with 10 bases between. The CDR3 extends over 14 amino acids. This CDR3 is CASSEARFNTEAFF. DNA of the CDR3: TGTGCCAGCAGTGAGGCCCGATTCAACACTGAAGCTTTCTTT.